These 30 T cell receptor beta chains were sequenced from one sample in a study of blood T cell repertoires in COVID-19. Method: immunoSEQ multiplex PCR; TCRdb's copy keeps in-frame clones and lacks some. The sample comprises more than 80,000 clones, roughly 88% of which are singletons, and about 1.5% rests with the top ten. Specimen: peripheral blood. The receptors come from a human donor with active COVID-19. The donor label of this sample is uncertain.

This clone has more than one count but fewer than ten. This chain uses TRBV6-6 with TRBJ2-7; TRBD1 agrees at 11 bases. V shed 6 bases, J shed 2 bases, and the junction held 6 bases outside the gene matches. Germline lookup yields CDR1 MNHNY and CDR2 SVGAGI (reference sequence). The CDR3 consists of 15 residues. CDR3 in DNA: TGTGCCAGCAGCTTGGACAGGGGGCCTACCTACGAGCAGTACTTC. This codes for CASSLDRGPTYEQYF.

J is TRBJ2-1 and V is TRBV2; perhaps TRBD1 as D (6 bases). CDR3 length equals 15 residues. Germline loops: CDR1 SNHLY, CDR2 FYNNEI. Trimming cost V 2 bases and J 4 bases, with 12 bases left between them. The CDR3, as DNA: TGTGCCAGCAGTGAACAACAGGGATTGTACAATGAGCAGTTCTTC. Encoded protein: CASSEQQGLYNEQFF.

The rearrangement joins TRBV23-1 to TRBJ2-7; 7 bases line up with TRBD1. TRBV23-1 is sorted into the ORF group, with uncertain function. The CDR3 consists of 14 residues. V lost 3 bases, J lost 2 bases, and 4 bases stayed unmatched. CDR3 protein: CASSHRDSPYEQYF. Here the CDR3 DNA reads TGCGCCAGCAGTCACCGGGACAGTCCCTACGAGCAGTACTTC.

In DNA, the CDR3 is TGTGCCAGCAGCTTAAAGGTTTCAGGGTCTGGCTACACCTTC. Translating gives CASSLKVSGSGYTF. J is TRBJ1-2 and V is TRBV7-2; possibly TRBD1 for D (5 bases). CDR1 SGHTA and CDR2 FQGNSA come from the germline V gene. CDR3 length: 14 residues. The V gene lost 2 bases and the J gene lost 7 bases, with 14 bases spanning the gap.

The chain uses TRBV18 and TRBJ2-5, with D perhaps matching TRBD1 (6 bases). V lost 5 bases and J 1 base, leaving 17 bases between the germline ends. This CDR3 comprises 16 residues. Per germline, CDR1 KGHSH and CDR2 LQKENI. As DNA, the CDR3 is TGTGCCAGCTCAACCCGGGACAAATTACTCCAAGAGACCCAGTACTTC. Its protein product is CASSTRDKLLQETQYF.

The rearrangement uses TRBV5-1 and TRBJ1-6, with 7 bases fitting TRBD1. Trimming at V came to 0 bases and at J to 6 bases, leaving 0 bases not matched to a gene. The CDR3 extends over 14 amino acids. Germline V CDR1 and CDR2: SGHRS, YFSETQ. The CDR3 region is CASSLAGGNSPLHF. DNA of the CDR3: TGCGCCAGCAGCTTGGCAGGGGGTAATTCACCCCTCCACTTT.

The chain has TRBV7-8 and TRBJ2-5; possible D gene TRBD2, 6 bases. V was trimmed by 0 bases and J by 0 bases, leaving 11 bases between them. The germline V gene has CDR1 SGHVS and CDR2 FQNEAQ. The CDR3 consists of 16 residues. The DNA for the CDR3 is TGTGCCAGCAGCTTAGCCGGGACTGCGTACCAAGAGACCCAGTACTTC. It encodes CASSLAGTAYQETQYF.

This chain links TRBV28 with TRBJ1-5, with D possibly TRBD1 on 5 matching bases. With 8 bases removed from V and 2 bases from J, the gap between germline ends came to 13 bases. The CDR3 sequence is 14 residues long. Germline CDR1 is MDHEN and CDR2 is SYDVKM. The CDR3 sequence: CASAGFGRNQPQHF. The CDR3 coding sequence is TGTGCCAGCGCAGGGTTCGGGCGCAATCAGCCCCAGCATTTT.

V usage is TRBV5-1 and J usage is TRBJ1-1; the D gene is possibly TRBD1 (6 bases). CDR3 length: 14 amino acids. Trimming took 4 bases from V and 4 from J, leaving 14 bases between them. Germline CDR1 and CDR2: SGHRS and YFSETQ. CDR3 nucleotide sequence: TGCGCCAGCAGCCGTCAGGGGAGTGGCACTGAAGCTTTCTTT. This translates into CASSRQGSGTEAFF.

The chain is built from TRBV7-8 and TRBJ2-3, with D tentatively TRBD1 (6 bases). CDR3 size: 15 residues. CDR1 is SGHVS and CDR2 is FQNEAQ in the germline V gene. V lost 5 bases and J 4 bases, leaving 16 bases between the germline ends. CDR3 residues: CASSEGVMRSDTQYF. In DNA form, the CDR3 reads TGTGCCAGCAGCGAGGGGGTTATGAGGTCAGATACGCAGTATTTT.

This clone was detected only once. The chain carries TRBV5-4 and TRBJ1-1, with unresolved D. The V end was cut by 7 bases, the J end by 3 bases, with 10 bases between. This CDR3 contains 12 residues. CDR1 and CDR2 (germline): SGHNT, YYREEE (reference sequence). Here the CDR3 DNA reads TGTGCCAGCGGGCCGGATCACACTGAAGCTTTCTTT. Translated, it gives CASGPDHTEAFF.

This clone has just one count. V is TRBV18 and J is TRBJ2-7, with 9 bases identical to TRBD1. In germline, CDR1 is KGHSH, CDR2 LQKENI. The CDR3 consists of 14 residues. The J segment lost 12 bases and the V segment lost 4 bases, leaving 13 bases of the junction unmatched. This chain's CDR3 is CASSQPGQGSPAYF. CDR3 bases: TGTGCCAGCTCACAACCGGGACAGGGTTCCCCGGCGTACTTC.

The chain is built from TRBV18 and TRBJ2-1; D is undetermined. Looked up from germline, CDR1 is KGHSH and CDR2 is LQKENI. V was pared by 2 bases and J by 5 bases, with 10 bases between. The CDR3 runs to 14 residues. CDR3 protein: CASSPSQRNNEQFF. CDR3 coding DNA: TGTGCCAGCTCACCATCGCAGAGGAACAATGAGCAGTTCTTC.

Remarks on this clone: Other DNA sequences in the same sample also yield this CDR3. The chain links TRBV4-3 to TRBJ2-7; the match to TRBD1 covers 7 bases. V trimming: 1 base; J trimming: 0 bases; junction bases outside the gene matches: 0. CDR1 is LGHNA, CDR2 YSLEER, per germline. The CDR3 sequence is 14 residues long. CDR3 in amino acids: CASSQGQGSYEQYF. The CDR3 DNA sequence: TGCGCCAGCAGCCAAGGACAGGGCTCCTACGAGCAGTACTTC.

This sequence joins TRBV19 and TRBJ2-7, with TRBD1 matching over 7 bases. This CDR3 is 15 amino acids long. The germline V gene encodes CDR1 LNHDA and CDR2 SQIVND (reference sequence). The V gene end was trimmed by 6 bases and the J gene end by 0 bases; junction bases not matched to a gene: 8. The CDR3 reads CASRAQTGLSYEQYF. The CDR3, as DNA: TGTGCCAGTAGGGCACAGACAGGGCTCTCCTACGAGCAGTACTTC.

This chain connects TRBV9 to TRBJ2-3, with D possibly being TRBD2 (5 bases). The CDR3 is 15 amino acids. Trimming shortened V by 3 bases and J by 1 base, and 12 bases separated the two germline ends. Germline CDR1 SGDLS, CDR2 YYNGEE. CDR3: CASSALGARTDTQYF. The CDR3 DNA is TGTGCCAGCAGCGCACTAGGAGCGCGCACAGATACGCAGTATTTT.

The V gene is TRBV6-1, the J gene TRBJ1-6, with 10 nucleotides matching TRBD1. V shed 4 bases, J shed 8 bases, and the junction held 14 bases outside the gene matches. Germline-derived CDR1 and CDR2 are MNHNS and SASEGT. The CDR3 covers 18 residues. As DNA, the CDR3 is TGTGCCAGCAGTGGCCGGGACAGGGGCGGGGTGATTGATTCACCCCTCCACTTT. It encodes CASSGRDRGGVIDSPLHF.

This clone has only one observation. The rearrangement joins TRBV7-8 to TRBJ2-7; perhaps TRBD1 as D (5 bases). The germline V gene has CDR1 SGHVS and CDR2 FQNEAQ. The CDR3 consists of 15 residues. The ends were cut back, 1 base at V and 1 base at J, with 11 bases in the middle. In DNA, the CDR3 is TGTGCCAGCAGCTTAGAACCCCAGGGTTCCTACGAGCAGTACTTC. It specifies CASSLEPQGSYEQYF.

The genes are TRBV7-9 and TRBJ1-1; 7 bases line up with TRBD1. Germline V CDR1 and CDR2: SEHNR, FQNEAQ (reference sequence). The CDR3 sequence is 15 residues long. J was trimmed by 0 bases and V by 3 bases; bases with no gene match: 4. The CDR3 coding sequence is TGTGCCAGCAGCTTGACAGGGCGAATGAACACTGAAGCTTTCTTT. This translates into CASSLTGRMNTEAFF.

The rearrangement joins TRBV7-9 to TRBJ1-1, with 7 bases aligning to TRBD1. The CDR3 covers 15 residues. The J segment lost 0 bases and the V segment lost 2 bases, leaving 3 bases of the junction unmatched. Germline CDR1 is SEHNR and CDR2 is FQNEAQ (reference sequence). CDR3: CASSLKGALNTEAFF. DNA for the CDR3: TGTGCCAGCAGCTTAAAGGGGGCATTGAACACTGAAGCTTTCTTT.

CDR3 nucleotides: TGTGCCAGCGCGGGACTGCCGGGCACTGAAGCTTTCTTT. It specifies CASAGLPGTEAFF. The V gene is TRBV18, the J gene TRBJ1-1, with D possibly matching TRBD1 (5 bases). This CDR3 region has 13 residues. Germline V lookup: CDR1 KGHSH, CDR2 LQKENI. V lost 8 bases and J 4 bases, leaving 14 bases between the germline ends. Together with reference TRBV18 and TRBJ1-1, the CDR3 gives the full variable domain: NAGVMQNPRHLVRRRGQEARLRCSPMKGHSHVYWYRQLPEEGLKFMVYLQKENIIDESGMPKERFSAEFPKEGPSILRIQQVVRGDSAAYFCASAGLPGTEAFFGQGTRLTVV.

The V call is TRBV30, the J call TRBJ1-1; 7 bases agree with TRBD1. Per the germline V gene, CDR1 is GTSNPN and CDR2 is SVGIG (reference sequence). After removal of 2 bases from V and 3 bases from J, the junction contained 3 bases not matched to a gene. The CDR3 length is 13 residues. The CDR3 here is CAWSPQGDTEAFF. The CDR3 DNA is TGTGCCTGGAGTCCGCAGGGGGACACTGAAGCTTTCTTT.

The V and J genes are TRBV14 and TRBJ2-5, with 9 bases aligning to TRBD2. The CDR3 runs to 14 residues. CDR1 SGHDN and CDR2 FVKESK come from the germline V gene. The J segment lost 9 bases and the V segment lost 1 base, leaving 6 bases of the junction unmatched. For the CDR3, the DNA is TGTGCCAGCAGCCAAGTTGCGGGGGGGACGGCCCAGTACTTC. This codes for CASSQVAGGTAQYF.

The chain recombines TRBV6-5 with TRBJ1-2; the D is unclear. The CDR3 contains 13 residues. The germline V gene encodes CDR1 MNHEY and CDR2 SVGAGI. V was shortened by 2 bases and J by 2 bases, with 6 bases between the two germline ends. The CDR3 sequence is CASSYGRNYGYTF. CDR3 nucleotides: TGTGCCAGCAGTTACGGCAGGAACTATGGCTACACCTTC.

In DNA form, the CDR3 reads TGTGCCAGCAGTTGGGGGGACTACAATGAGCAGTTCTTC. This encodes CASSWGDYNEQFF. The V and J genes are TRBV12-3 or TRBV12-4 and TRBJ2-1; perhaps TRBD2 as D (6 bases). Trimming pared 4 bases from V and 3 bases from J, leaving 7 bases between. The CDR3 is 13 amino acids.

The chain recombines TRBV5-1 with TRBJ1-4, with a weak D call TRBD1 (6 bases). The ends were cut back, 0 bases at V and 6 bases at J, with 9 bases in the middle. Germline assignment: CDR1 SGHRS and CDR2 YFSETQ. The CDR3 is made up of 14 amino acids. The CDR3 is CASSLGDKHEKLFF. CDR3 coding DNA: TGCGCCAGCAGCTTGGGGGACAAGCATGAAAAACTGTTTTTT.

The chain employs TRBV19 and TRBJ1-2, with a tentative D call TRBD1 (6 bases). Germline lookup yields CDR1 LNHDA and CDR2 SQIVND (reference sequence). CDR3 length equals 14 residues. V was trimmed by 10 bases and J by 4 bases, leaving 19 bases between them. Here the CDR3 DNA reads TGTGCCACTAAGGACAGCCCGACACCCTATGGCTACACCTTC. Protein product: CATKDSPTPYGYTF.

The CDR3 spells CASSLAVRVDGYTF. CDR3 coding DNA: TGTGCCAGCAGCTTGGCCGTCAGGGTTGATGGCTACACCTTC. J is TRBJ1-2 and V is TRBV5-4, with D possibly being TRBD1 (5 bases). The CDR3 extends over 14 amino acids. Trimming shortened V by 0 bases and J by 6 bases, and 12 bases separated the two germline ends. CDR1 and CDR2 from the germline V gene are SGHNT and YYREEE (reference sequence).

This chain connects TRBV5-6 to TRBJ1-1; TRBD1 agrees at 10 bases. The length of the CDR3 is 14 residues. Germline V gene lookup returns CDR1 SGHDT and CDR2 YYEEEE. Trimming took 2 bases from V and 6 from J; bases not matched to a gene: 4. The CDR3 loop reads CASSFGTGVSEAFF. The CDR3 coding sequence is TGTGCCAGCAGCTTCGGGACAGGGGTTTCTGAAGCTTTCTTT.

V and J are TRBV5-1 and TRBJ1-3; D is perhaps TRBD1 (5 bases). V was clipped by 0 bases and J by 0 bases, with 10 bases between them. The CDR3 has 16 amino acids. Germline CDR1 SGHRS, CDR2 YFSETQ. The CDR3 reads CASSLVGQTSGNTIYF. The CDR3 DNA reads TGCGCCAGCAGCTTGGTAGGACAAACCTCTGGAAACACCATATATTTT.